This is a list of T cell receptor beta chains from one sample in a study of T cell repertoires in cytomegalovirus infection. TCRdb reprocessed the reads with MiXCR, giving one entry per CDR3 protein. Of just over 300,000 distinct CDR3 sequences in the sample, about 17% are singletons; the top ten hold around 12%. Specimen: PBMCs. The receptors stem from a human donor in good health (CMV status not recorded). Some clones in this sample may be carry-over from other donors' samples. The CDR3 runs from the conserved cysteine through the conserved F or W. D genes are given only for firm matches. Clone size appears in some rows only: once, few, many, or a class for an expanded clone.

>TRBJ1-2|few|-|TRBV7-2
CASSPSGIRFGYTF
TGTGCCAGCAGCCCTAGTGGGATTCGCTTTGGCTACACCTTC
>TRBJ1-1|few|-|TRBV20-1
CSARGARGNTEAFF
TGCAGTGCTAGAGGTGCCAGGGGGAACACTGAAGCTTTCTTT
>TRBJ1-4|many|-|TRBV6-1
CASSTQGRNDEKLFF
TGTGCCAGCAGTACCCAGGGGCGCAATGATGAAAAACTGTTTTTT
>TRBJ2-5|many|TRBD1|TRBV7-6
CASSLAPGTGVQETQYF
TGTGCCAGCAGCTTAGCCCCCGGGACAGGGGTCCAAGAGACCCAGTACTTC
>TRBJ2-3|-|TRBD1|TRBV12-3/TRBV12-4
CASSPRDRATDTQYF
TGTGCCAGCAGTCCCCGGGACAGGGCCACAGATACGCAGTATTTT
>TRBJ2-1|-|TRBD1|TRBV28
CASSSQKGQGPFF
TGTGCCAGCAGTTCCCAGAAAGGACAGGGACCGTTCTTC
>TRBJ1-1|many|-|TRBV28
CASSRTELGLGAFF
TGTGCCAGCAGTCGGACGGAATTGGGACTCGGAGCTTTCTTT
>TRBJ2-5|-|-|TRBV5-8
CASSLIGHQETQYF
TGTGCCAGCAGCCTGATCGGCCACCAAGAGACCCAGTACTTC
>TRBJ2-1|-|-|TRBV12-5
CASAASSYNEQFF
TGTGCTAGTGCAGCTAGCTCCTACAATGAGCAGTTCTTC
>TRBJ2-3|-|-|TRBV6-2/TRBV6-3
CASRQSSSTDTQYF
TGTGCCAGCAGACAAAGCAGCAGCACAGATACGCAGTATTTT
>TRBJ2-1|many|TRBD2|TRBV7-2
CASSQNALAGGSNEQFF
TGTGCCAGCAGCCAAAACGCCCTAGCGGGGGGGTCCAATGAGCAGTTCTTC
>TRBJ2-2|-|TRBD1|TRBV10-3
CANDRGTGELFF
TGTGCCAACGACAGGGGAACCGGGGAGCTGTTTTTT
>TRBJ2-7|few|-|TRBV12-3/TRBV12-4
CASSPYTFYEQYF
TGTGCCAGCAGCCCATACACGTTCTACGAGCAGTACTTC
>TRBJ2-5|many|-|TRBV7-2
CASSLSPWETQYF
TGTGCCAGCAGCTTATCACCTTGGGAGACCCAGTACTTC
>TRBJ1-3|many|-|TRBV12-3/TRBV12-4
CASRTPRNTIYF
TGTGCCAGCAGAACTCCCCGAAACACCATATATTTT
>TRBJ1-5|few|-|TRBV12-3/TRBV12-4
CASGMWAYQPQHF
TGTGCCAGCGGTATGTGGGCTTATCAGCCCCAGCATTTT
>TRBJ1-1|-|TRBD1|TRBV13
CASSLGGTGKREAFF
TGTGCCAGCAGCTTAGGAGGGACAGGGAAAAGAGAAGCTTTCTTT
>TRBJ2-3|-|-|TRBV28
CASSVRSTDTQYF
TGTGCCAGCAGTGTTAGATCCACAGATACGCAGTATTTT
>TRBJ1-6|few|-|TRBV7-2
CASSFSFQGDSPLHF
TGTGCCAGCAGCTTTTCGTTTCAGGGAGACTCACCCCTCCACTTT
>TRBJ1-4|-|-|TRBV28
CASSRDRLNEKLFF
TGTGCCAGCAGCCGTGACAGACTTAATGAAAAACTGTTTTTT
>TRBJ2-3|-|-|TRBV6-5
CASSYRGPDTDTQYF
TGTGCCAGCAGTTATCGGGGTCCCGACACAGATACGCAGTATTTT
>TRBJ1-2|many|TRBD1|TRBV4-3
CASSQDRGMVYGYTF
TGCGCCAGCAGCCAGGACAGGGGGATGGTCTATGGCTACACCTTC
>TRBJ2-1|many|TRBD2|TRBV6-2/TRBV6-3
CASSFGGGALKNEQFF
TGTGCCAGCAGTTTTGGCGGGGGGGCACTTAAGAATGAGCAGTTCTTC
>TRBJ1-1|-|TRBD1|TRBV18
CASSEGQILEAFF
TGTGCCAGCTCAGAGGGACAGATCCTTGAAGCTTTCTTT
>TRBJ1-1|-|-|TRBV7-9
CASSVRVMNTEAFF
TGTGCCAGCAGCGTCAGGGTTATGAACACTGAAGCTTTCTTT
>TRBJ2-3|-|-|TRBV12-3/TRBV12-4
CASSSSQGEPDTQYF
TGTGCCAGCAGTTCCAGTCAGGGAGAGCCAGATACGCAGTATTTT
>TRBJ2-1|-|TRBD2|TRBV5-1
CASSLSGGALGPVPF
TGCGCCAGCAGCCTTAGCGGGGGGGCCTTAGGGCCCGTGCCATTC
>TRBJ2-6|few|-|TRBV28
CASIPKLRRMLPTF
TGTGCCAGCATCCCTAAGTTGCGGAGGATGCTTCCGACTTTC
>TRBJ2-7|many|TRBD2|TRBV7-2
CASSPAGTIPLEQYF
TGTGCCAGCAGCCCAGCGGGGACTATACCCTTGGAGCAGTACTTC
>TRBJ2-7|few|TRBD1|TRBV12-3/TRBV12-4
CASRPTNIPTGDEQYF
TGTGCCAGCAGACCTACCAACATACCGACAGGGGACGAGCAGTACTTC
>TRBJ2-2|many|-|TRBV10-2
CASSESLGRANTGELFF
TGCGCCAGCAGTGAGTCGTTGGGCAGGGCGAACACCGGGGAGCTGTTTTTT
>TRBJ1-4|many|TRBD1|TRBV7-8
CASSLPGTGVEKLFF
TGTGCCAGCAGCCTACCCGGGACAGGGGTAGAAAAACTGTTTTTT